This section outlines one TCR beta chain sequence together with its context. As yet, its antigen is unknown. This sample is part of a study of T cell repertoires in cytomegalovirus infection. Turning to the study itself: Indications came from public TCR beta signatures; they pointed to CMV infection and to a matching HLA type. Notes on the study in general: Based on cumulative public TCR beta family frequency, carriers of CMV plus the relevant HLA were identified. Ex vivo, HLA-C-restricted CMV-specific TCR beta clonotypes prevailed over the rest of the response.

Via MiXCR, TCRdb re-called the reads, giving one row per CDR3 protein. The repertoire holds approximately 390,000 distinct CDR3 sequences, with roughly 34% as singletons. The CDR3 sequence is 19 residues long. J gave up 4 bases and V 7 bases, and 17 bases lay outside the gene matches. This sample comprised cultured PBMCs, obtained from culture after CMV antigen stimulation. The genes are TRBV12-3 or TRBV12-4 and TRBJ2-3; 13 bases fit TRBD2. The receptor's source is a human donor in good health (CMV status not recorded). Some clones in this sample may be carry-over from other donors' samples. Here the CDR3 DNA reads TGTGCCAGCACCCTCGGGACTAGCGGGATAAGACTTATCGCAGATACGCAGTATTTT. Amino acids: CASTLGTSGIRLIADTQYF.